These T cell receptor beta chains were read from a single sample in a study of T cell responses to AZD1222 COVID-19 vaccine. Using immunoSEQ multiplex PCR, the repertoire was profiled, and TCRdb retains in-frame clones only, with some absent. The table has under 150,000 clones, around four fifths seen once. This sample comprised peripheral blood, obtained on day 0 of MenACWY control vaccination. These TCRs come from an adult in good health. CDR3s leave out the opening cysteine and the closing phenylalanine or tryptophan. D genes are given only for firm matches.

>TRBV14|TRBJ1-3|TRBD1
ASSPQVVQGEVAYGNTIY
>TRBV10-3|TRBJ2-3|NA
AIRSSTGTDTQY
>TRBV7-3|TRBJ2-3|NA
ASSLTRVGGTDTQY
>TRBV5-6|TRBJ1-1|NA
ASSLGGGTEAF
>TRBV24-1|TRBJ2-3|NA
ATSDPGFRTDTQY
>TRBV11-2|TRBJ1-1|NA
ASSFIQGPEAF
>TRBV6-5|TRBJ1-2|TRBD1
ASSYSAGQGGGYT
>TRBV12-3/TRBV12-4|TRBJ2-3|NA
ASSADQANTQY
>TRBV4-2|TRBJ2-2|NA
ASSQELRVTGELF
>TRBV20-1|TRBJ1-5|NA
SASGDQPQH
>TRBV6-5|TRBJ1-3|NA
ASLAPGNTIY
>TRBV3-1/TRBV3-2|TRBJ1-5|NA
ASSQAGFGNQPQH
>TRBV7-9|TRBJ2-2|TRBD1
ASSLDRGVNTGELF
>TRBV6-6|TRBJ2-1|NA
ASSYGGGKGYNEQF
>TRBV19|TRBJ1-1|TRBD1
ASNGQGNTEAF
>TRBV3-1/TRBV3-2|TRBJ1-2|NA
ASSQRGGYGYT
>TRBV2|TRBJ1-5|TRBD1
ATQTDRGSNQPQH
>TRBV30|TRBJ1-2|NA
AWGGRSGYT
>TRBV5-5|TRBJ1-2|NA
ASSLVVGLGGYT
>TRBV12-5|TRBJ1-5|NA
ASGLLLGQPQH
>TRBV7-3|TRBJ2-3|NA
ASSLMGATDTQY
>TRBV3-1/TRBV3-2|TRBJ2-3|NA
ASSDGPEDTQY
>TRBV2|TRBJ1-5|NA
ASSQYTSGVTQH
>TRBV4-1|TRBJ2-7|NA
ASSQDPGGLYEQY
>TRBV28|TRBJ2-1|TRBD1
ASSNRGGNEQF
>TRBV11-2|TRBJ2-5|TRBD1
ASSRDRGETQY
>TRBV2|TRBJ1-2|NA
ASSEGSLYGYT
>TRBV2|TRBJ2-7|NA
ASKLGQGKEQY
>TRBV28|TRBJ1-2|NA
ASSLSGGHYGYT
>TRBV6-5|TRBJ1-1|TRBD1
ASTRGQSTEAF
>TRBV3-1/TRBV3-2|TRBJ2-5|NA
ASSQWLQETQY
>TRBV7-2|TRBJ2-3|TRBD2
ASSLTSGLSTDTQY
>TRBV5-1|TRBJ2-2|NA
ASSLVRGGQATGELF
>TRBV7-9|TRBJ1-2|NA
ASSAPARGSYGYT
>TRBV27|TRBJ1-5|TRBD1
ASSLQQGNQPQH
>TRBV12-3/TRBV12-4|TRBJ2-2|NA
ASSFWGAGELF
>TRBV6-5|TRBJ1-6|NA
ASSPLDYSPLH
>TRBV7-9|TRBJ1-6|NA
ASRGTGQNSPLH
>TRBV7-9|TRBJ1-4|NA
ASSLEGREKLF
>TRBV5-1|TRBJ2-3|NA
ASSLGRAGSADTQY
>TRBV18|TRBJ1-5|NA
ASSPSLDQPQH
>TRBV21-1|TRBJ2-2|NA
ASSKARGTSGGTGELF
>TRBV11-2|TRBJ1-3|NA
ASSISLSGNTIY
>TRBV29-1|TRBJ2-1|NA
SVEDLGEQF
>TRBV2|TRBJ1-6|TRBD1
ASSYGQGSSPLH
>TRBV5-5|TRBJ2-1|NA
ASRRDHSYNEQF
>TRBV11-1|TRBJ2-4|TRBD2
ASSLGLAGNIQY
>TRBV9|TRBJ2-3|TRBD1
ASSARQGTPSTDTQY
>TRBV11-2|TRBJ2-7|TRBD2
ASSLQTGLVSHEQY
>TRBV19|TRBJ2-1|TRBD2
AIGSASGGIYNEQF
>TRBV2|TRBJ1-1|NA
ASSEFRKVWENTEAF
>TRBV4-1|TRBJ2-7|TRBD1
ASSRGQGAASYEQY
>TRBV7-2|TRBJ2-1|TRBD2
ASSLLGLAGGNEQF
>TRBV24-1|TRBJ1-1|TRBD1
ATTEQGAGTTAF
>TRBV6-6|TRBJ1-5|NA
ASSPQTRGSNQPQH
>TRBV6-1|TRBJ2-2|TRBD1
ASSEYPRRQGTGELF
>TRBV11-2|TRBJ2-7|NA
ASSNDRFPYEQY